This T cell receptor beta chain was recorded in a study of Graves' ophthalmopathy and Graves' hyperthyroidism. General observations from the study: Ophthalmopathy and stable hyperthyroidism were discriminated by a 13-signature model, with 87.88% sensitivity and nearly 84% specificity.

Only one count was recorded for this clonotype. Its antigen is currently unknown. The study enrolled ophthalmopathy donors with moderate-to-severe activity, CAS ≥3, NOSPECS ≥4 and duration under 3 months. The authors amplified TCR beta CDR3 regions, and they did so from RNA transcripts for repertoire sequencing. The first round was an RT-PCR with HTBI primers, and the second round was a multiplex PCR. TCRdb reanalysed the multiplex PCR reads using MiXCR and keeps one entry per CDR3 protein. This sample has 650,000 to 900,000 distinct CDR3 sequences; 40% occur once, and the top ten carry approximately 43%. The V gene end was trimmed by 4 bases and the J gene end by 0 bases; junction bases not matched to a gene: 9. The length of the CDR3 is 18 residues. Per the germline V gene, CDR1 is SEHNR and CDR2 is FQNEAQ (reference sequence).

The chain employs TRBV7-9 and TRBJ2-2; 9 bases match TRBD2. The sample consisted of peripheral blood. The clonotype was recovered from an adult man with Graves' ophthalmopathy. CDR3 amino acids: CASSSRLTSGSNTGELFF. CDR3 bases: TGTGCCAGCAGCTCCCGGTTAACTAGCGGGTCGAACACCGGGGAGCTGTTTTTT.